The 18 T cell receptor beta chains in this list originate from one sample, sequenced in a study of beta chain features in type 1 diabetes. The authors reverse transcribed all of the isolated RNA, so sequencing captured expressed TCRB transcripts. Generated by immunoSEQ multiplex PCR, the TCRdb table keeps only in-frame clones and is missing some. The sample carries 130,000 to 150,000 clones, around 50% recorded once. The sample taken for sequencing was Tregs from blood. These receptors came from a man between 18 and 35 years old in good health.

Only a few counts were recorded for this clone. The J gene is TRBJ1-5, the V gene TRBV4-3; D gene unclear. CDR1 and CDR2 (germline): LGHNA, YSLEER. The CDR3 is 16 amino acids. The V gene lost 1 base and the J gene lost 5 bases, with 15 bases spanning the gap. CDR3 protein: CASSQVANWRDQPQHF. As DNA, the CDR3 is TGCGCCAGCAGCCAAGTGGCTAACTGGCGGGATCAGCCCCAGCATTTT.

The chain combines TRBV4-3 with TRBJ2-2; possibly TRBD1 for D (6 bases). CDR3 length: 16 residues. The ends were cut back, 4 bases at V and 7 bases at J, with 19 bases in the middle. Germline CDR1 and CDR2: LGHNA and YSLEER. The CDR3 region is CASSPKIGTRGGELFF. DNA for the CDR3: TGCGCCAGCAGCCCGAAGATCGGGACACGGGGCGGGGAGCTGTTTTTT.

The gene calls are TRBV5-4 and TRBJ1-2; 10 bases are shared with TRBD1. CDR1 and CDR2 from the germline V gene are SGHNT and YYREEE (reference sequence). This CDR3 spans 15 amino acids. V lost 2 bases to trimming and J lost 4 bases; unmatched junction nucleotides: 5. Written as DNA, the CDR3 is TGTGCCAGCAGCTTTGTACGGACAGGGGGCTATGGCTACACCTTC. Protein sequence: CASSFVRTGGYGYTF.

V is TRBV4-1 and J is TRBJ1-4; 8 nucleotides align to TRBD1. The germline V gene has CDR1 MGHRA and CDR2 YSYEKL. The CDR3 contains 15 residues. Trimming removed 0 bases from V and 10 bases from J; junction bases left unmatched: 7. The CDR3 sequence is CASSQDWGQEVKLFF. The CDR3 bases are TGCGCCAGCAGCCAAGATTGGGGACAGGAGGTAAAACTGTTTTTT.

This clone was counted a single time. The V call is TRBV27, the J call TRBJ2-7; 8 bases map to TRBD1. V lost 6 bases to trimming and J lost 3 bases; unmatched junction nucleotides: 10. The V gene's germline CDR1 is MNHEY and CDR2 SMNVEV (reference sequence). CDR3 length: 15 amino acids. The CDR3 loop is CASSRQQGQGYEQYF. The DNA of the CDR3 is TGTGCCAGCAGCCGACAACAAGGACAGGGCTACGAGCAGTACTTC.

This clone came up a few times. J is TRBJ1-2 and V is TRBV6-1; D is undetermined. The V end was cut by 6 bases, the J end by 4 bases, with 6 bases between. This CDR3 comprises 11 residues. Looked up from germline, CDR1 is MNHNS and CDR2 is SASEGT. The CDR3 spells CASREFYGYTF. The CDR3 DNA reads TGTGCCAGCAGGGAGTTCTATGGCTACACCTTC.

This clone was seen more than once but under ten times. The V call is TRBV7-9, the J call TRBJ2-5, with TRBD1 matching over 10 bases. The CDR3 spans 16 residues. The V gene end was trimmed by 6 bases and the J gene end by 4 bases; junction bases not matched to a gene: 11. The germline V gene has CDR1 SEHNR and CDR2 FQNEAQ (reference sequence). CDR3 nucleotides: TGTGCCAGCAGGACACCCCGGGACAGGGGCGCAGAGACCCAGTACTTC. This translates into CASRTPRDRGAETQYF.

DNA of the CDR3: TGTGCCAGTAGTAACAGGAACTCCTACAATGAGCAGTTCTTC. This gives the protein CASSNRNSYNEQFF. This chain links TRBV19 with TRBJ2-1; D is perhaps TRBD1 (5 bases). V shed 4 bases and J shed 0 bases, with 7 bases lying between them. Germline V CDR1 and CDR2: LNHDA, SQIVND (reference sequence). This CDR3 is built from 14 residues.

As for this clone: The sample has other DNA sequences that encode this CDR3 too. This chain links TRBV6-6 with TRBJ2-7; TRBD1 aligns across 9 bases. The V segment lost 6 bases and the J segment 0 bases; nucleotides outside the gene matches: 3. Germline CDR1 reads MNHNY; CDR2 reads SVGAGI (reference sequence). The CDR3 contains 14 residues. CDR3 nucleotide sequence: TGTGCCAGCAGCCGACAGGGGGGCTCCTACGAGCAGTACTTC. It translates to CASSRQGGSYEQYF.

The chain carries TRBV21-1 and TRBJ2-7; the listed D gene, TRBD1, was not tested against the DNA. TRBV21-1 is a documented pseudogene. The CDR3 contains 15 residues. CDR3 sequence reads: CASSKYRDRYYEQYF. The CDR3 bases are TGTGCCAGCAGCAAGTACCGGGACAGGTACTACGAGCAGTACTTC.

The chain employs TRBV18 and TRBJ1-2; tentative D call: TRBD1 (5 bases). V lost 5 bases and J 4 bases, leaving 14 bases between the germline ends. The germline CDR1 and CDR2 sequences are KGHSH and LQKENI. The CDR3 covers 14 residues. The chain's CDR3 is CASSSGTSTYGYTF. The CDR3 DNA reads TGTGCCAGCTCATCCGGGACTTCGACCTATGGCTACACCTTC.

V and J are TRBV4-2 and TRBJ2-3; D unclear. CDR1 and CDR2 (germline): LGHNA, YNFKEQ. V was cut by 5 bases and J by 1 base, with 10 bases left in between. The CDR3 has 14 amino acids. Here the CDR3 reads CASSLDVGTDTQYF. DNA of the CDR3: TGTGCCAGCAGCTTAGATGTTGGCACAGATACGCAGTATTTT.

This clone was counted a few times. J is TRBJ2-1 and V is TRBV7-2; D possibly corresponds to TRBD2 (6 bases). Trimming pared 2 bases from V and 4 bases from J, leaving 15 bases between. Germline V gives CDR1 SGHTA, CDR2 FQGNSA. The CDR3 runs 16 residues. The chain's CDR3 is CASSLPPGVTYNEQFF. CDR3 coding DNA: TGTGCCAGCAGCTTACCACCGGGGGTAACGTACAATGAGCAGTTCTTC.

This clone was detected only a few times. This chain links TRBV9 with TRBJ1-1, with D uncertain. Germline V gene data show CDR1 as SGDLS and CDR2 as YYNGEE. CDR3 length: 15 residues. Trimming shortened V by 0 bases and J by 4 bases, and 13 bases separated the two germline ends. The DNA of the CDR3 is TGTGCCAGCAGCGTAGACCCGGGGATGGGCACTGAAGCTTTCTTT. Translating gives CASSVDPGMGTEAFF.

V and J are TRBV5-1 and TRBJ2-3; TRBD1 matches at 9 bases. The germline CDR1 and CDR2 sequences are SGHRS and YFSETQ. J gave up 0 bases and V 4 bases, and 9 bases lay outside the gene matches. CDR3 length: 17 residues. The CDR3 reads CASSRRETGGSTDTQYF. The DNA of the CDR3 is TGCGCCAGCAGCCGGCGAGAGACAGGGGGAAGCACAGATACGCAGTATTTT.

The chain links TRBV6-5 to TRBJ1-3; possibly TRBD1 for D (5 bases). V was clipped by 4 bases and J by 3 bases, with 16 bases between them. CDR1 is MNHEY, CDR2 SVGAGI, per germline. CDR3 length: 16 residues. CDR3 nucleotides: TGTGCCAGCAGTTCTAACCGACGGGGGATTGGAAACACCATATATTTT. Protein sequence: CASSSNRRGIGNTIYF.

The chain is built from TRBV18 and TRBJ2-5, with D possibly being TRBD1 (5 bases). The DNA matches TRBJ2-7 better at its end, which makes the J call doubtful. The length of the CDR3 is 18 residues. CDR1 and CDR2 (germline): KGHSH, LQKENI. The CDR3 is CASSPRAGKHPLIYEQYF. In nucleotides, the CDR3 is TGTGCCAGCTCACCACGGGCAGGGAAGCACCCCCTGATCTACGAGCAGTACTTC.

The V and J genes are TRBV28 and TRBJ1-1; TRBD1 is a possible D gene (5 bases). The V end was cut by 2 bases, the J end by 0 bases, with 10 bases between. The CDR3 loop spans 15 amino acids. Germline V CDR1 and CDR2: MDHEN, SYDVKM. The CDR3 reads CASSLGGGMNTEAFF. The DNA of the CDR3 is TGTGCCAGCAGTTTAGGGGGAGGGATGAACACTGAAGCTTTCTTT.